Below are 13 T cell receptor beta chains sequenced from a single sample in a study of T cell repertoires in cytomegalovirus infection. In TCRdb, the reads were re-called with MiXCR into one record per CDR3 protein. The sample yields tens of thousands of distinct CDR3 sequences, 3% to 4.5% seen once. The specimen was PBMCs. Receptors were obtained from a human donor in good health (CMV status not recorded). Some clones in this sample may be carry-over from other donors' samples.

This clonotype has ten or more counts. The chain links TRBV28 to TRBJ1-2; D is unclear. Germline V gene data show CDR1 as MDHEN and CDR2 as SYDVKM. V lost 4 bases and J 4 bases, leaving 7 bases between the germline ends. The CDR3 contains 12 residues. The CDR3 coding sequence is TGTGCCAGCAGTTCTCCCAGCTATGGCTACACCTTC. Translating it yields CASSSPSYGYTF.

This clonotype was seen ten or more times. The chain joins TRBV7-2 to TRBJ2-5; D might be TRBD1 (5 bases). Germline CDR1 is SGHTA and CDR2 is FQGNSA. CDR3 length: 15 residues. V was trimmed by 1 base and J by 1 base, leaving 10 bases between them. CDR3 nucleotide sequence: TGTGCCAGCAGCTTAGTGTCAGGGCCCCAAGAGACCCAGTACTTC. Encoded protein: CASSLVSGPQETQYF.

At least ten counts were recorded for this clonotype. The chain is built from TRBV12-3 or TRBV12-4 and TRBJ2-3; D is possibly TRBD1 (6 bases). V dropped 3 bases and J dropped 0 bases, with 10 bases sitting between them. The CDR3 is 15 residues long. The CDR3 reads CASSLGDTSTDTQYF. DNA for the CDR3: TGTGCCAGCAGTTTGGGGGACACCAGCACAGATACGCAGTATTTT.

This clonotype was seen repeatedly, ten times or more. The rearrangement joins TRBV20-1 to TRBJ2-1, with TRBD2 matching 8 bases. Per germline, CDR1 DFQATT and CDR2 SNEGSKA (reference sequence). This CDR3 has 15 amino acids. V lost 4 bases and J lost 0; bases outside the gene matches: 5. In nucleotides, the CDR3 is TGCAGTGCTATACCTACTAGCGGCTCCTACAATGAGCAGTTCTTC. Protein sequence: CSAIPTSGSYNEQFF.

This clonotype was seen at least ten times. The chain uses TRBV7-9 and TRBJ2-1, with 8 bases aligning to TRBD2. Unmatched junction bases numbered 9, after V lost 5 bases and J lost 6 bases. The germline CDR1 and CDR2 sequences are SEHNR and FQNEAQ (reference sequence). This CDR3 is built from 15 residues. CDR3 sequence reads: CASSRGAGDSNEQFF. The DNA for the CDR3 is TGTGCCAGCAGCCGGGGAGCGGGAGACAGCAATGAGCAGTTCTTC.

This clonotype was observed many times. This sequence joins TRBV28 and TRBJ1-4, with 9 bases that match TRBD1. V dropped 7 bases and J dropped 6; count of bases not matched to a gene: 12. The germline gives CDR1 MDHEN, CDR2 SYDVKM. The CDR3 has 16 amino acids. DNA for the CDR3: TGTGCCAGCAAAACACCCAAACAGGGGGCGGATGAAAAACTGTTTTTT. It encodes CASKTPKQGADEKLFF.

This clonotype was detected ten times or more. The chain joins TRBV7-2 to TRBJ1-5; maybe TRBD1 (5 bases). The CDR3 is made up of 12 amino acids. V was shortened by 3 bases and J by 6 bases, with 6 bases between the two germline ends. The V gene's germline CDR1 is SGHTA and CDR2 FQGNSA. The CDR3 nucleotides read TGTGCCAGCAGCTTTGACAGTCAGCCCCAGCATTTT. Translation gives CASSFDSQPQHF.

This clonotype has more than one count but fewer than ten. The V call is TRBV28, the J call TRBJ2-4; the D gene is possibly TRBD1 (6 bases). CDR1 and CDR2 (germline): MDHEN, SYDVKM. CDR3 length: 14 amino acids. V lost 4 bases and J lost 8, with 15 bases in between. The CDR3 loop reads CASSWGTGLDIQYF. For the CDR3, the DNA is TGTGCCAGCAGTTGGGGTACAGGGCTGGACATTCAGTACTTC.

The chain has TRBV7-2 and TRBJ2-2; a weak D match, TRBD2 (6 bases). The CDR3 runs to 14 residues. Looked up from germline, CDR1 is SGHTA and CDR2 is FQGNSA. V dropped 7 bases and J dropped 3 bases, with 12 bases sitting between them. The DNA of the CDR3 is TGTGCCAGCATGCTAGCGAGATACACCGGGGAGCTGTTTTTT. Translated: CASMLARYTGELFF.

In its sample, this clonotype was seen many times. The genes are TRBV7-6 and TRBJ1-1, with D perhaps TRBD1 (6 bases). The length of the CDR3 is 19 residues. Per the germline V gene, CDR1 is SGHVS and CDR2 is FNYEAQ. The V and J ends lost 0 bases and 2 bases respectively, with 22 bases between them. The DNA for the CDR3 is TGTGCCAGCAGCTTAGCCGGGGTATCAGGGGAGATGAGTAACACTGAAGCTTTCTTT. Protein: CASSLAGVSGEMSNTEAFF. The full variable domain, completed using reference TRBV7-6 and TRBJ1-1, is GAGVSQSPRYKVTKRGQDVALRCDPISGHVSLYWYRQALGQGPEFLTYFNYEAQQDKSGLPNDRFSAERPEGSISTLTIQRTEQRDSAMYRCASSLAGVSGEMSNTEAFFGQGTRLTVV.

This clonotype was picked up many times. The gene calls are TRBV6-1 and TRBJ2-2; D might be TRBD2 (5 bases). V was clipped by 6 bases and J by 9 bases, with 8 bases between them. The CDR3 loop spans 11 amino acids. Per germline, CDR1 MNHNS and CDR2 SASEGT. In DNA form, the CDR3 reads TGTGCCAGCAGCAGCGGAAGGGAGCTGTTTTTT. Translation: CASSSGRELFF.

This clonotype was found many times. The CDR3 coding sequence is TGTGCCAGCAGACCGATCCTTGCCTCCTACGAGCAGTACTTC. Protein product: CASRPILASYEQYF. The chain joins TRBV7-2 to TRBJ2-7; D is unresolved. This CDR3 contains 14 residues. CDR1 is SGHTA and CDR2 is FQGNSA in the germline V gene. V was trimmed by 6 bases and J by 0 bases, leaving 12 bases between them.

This clonotype was counted at least ten times. CDR3 sequence reads: CASSLGQFSYNEQFF. The CDR3 DNA reads as TGTGCCAGCAGCTTAGGACAGTTCTCCTACAATGAGCAGTTCTTC. J is TRBJ2-1 and V is TRBV7-2; D perhaps matches TRBD1 (5 bases). The germline V gene has CDR1 SGHTA and CDR2 FQGNSA. Trimming stripped 1 base from V and 0 bases from J, with 7 bases between. The CDR3 has 15 residues.